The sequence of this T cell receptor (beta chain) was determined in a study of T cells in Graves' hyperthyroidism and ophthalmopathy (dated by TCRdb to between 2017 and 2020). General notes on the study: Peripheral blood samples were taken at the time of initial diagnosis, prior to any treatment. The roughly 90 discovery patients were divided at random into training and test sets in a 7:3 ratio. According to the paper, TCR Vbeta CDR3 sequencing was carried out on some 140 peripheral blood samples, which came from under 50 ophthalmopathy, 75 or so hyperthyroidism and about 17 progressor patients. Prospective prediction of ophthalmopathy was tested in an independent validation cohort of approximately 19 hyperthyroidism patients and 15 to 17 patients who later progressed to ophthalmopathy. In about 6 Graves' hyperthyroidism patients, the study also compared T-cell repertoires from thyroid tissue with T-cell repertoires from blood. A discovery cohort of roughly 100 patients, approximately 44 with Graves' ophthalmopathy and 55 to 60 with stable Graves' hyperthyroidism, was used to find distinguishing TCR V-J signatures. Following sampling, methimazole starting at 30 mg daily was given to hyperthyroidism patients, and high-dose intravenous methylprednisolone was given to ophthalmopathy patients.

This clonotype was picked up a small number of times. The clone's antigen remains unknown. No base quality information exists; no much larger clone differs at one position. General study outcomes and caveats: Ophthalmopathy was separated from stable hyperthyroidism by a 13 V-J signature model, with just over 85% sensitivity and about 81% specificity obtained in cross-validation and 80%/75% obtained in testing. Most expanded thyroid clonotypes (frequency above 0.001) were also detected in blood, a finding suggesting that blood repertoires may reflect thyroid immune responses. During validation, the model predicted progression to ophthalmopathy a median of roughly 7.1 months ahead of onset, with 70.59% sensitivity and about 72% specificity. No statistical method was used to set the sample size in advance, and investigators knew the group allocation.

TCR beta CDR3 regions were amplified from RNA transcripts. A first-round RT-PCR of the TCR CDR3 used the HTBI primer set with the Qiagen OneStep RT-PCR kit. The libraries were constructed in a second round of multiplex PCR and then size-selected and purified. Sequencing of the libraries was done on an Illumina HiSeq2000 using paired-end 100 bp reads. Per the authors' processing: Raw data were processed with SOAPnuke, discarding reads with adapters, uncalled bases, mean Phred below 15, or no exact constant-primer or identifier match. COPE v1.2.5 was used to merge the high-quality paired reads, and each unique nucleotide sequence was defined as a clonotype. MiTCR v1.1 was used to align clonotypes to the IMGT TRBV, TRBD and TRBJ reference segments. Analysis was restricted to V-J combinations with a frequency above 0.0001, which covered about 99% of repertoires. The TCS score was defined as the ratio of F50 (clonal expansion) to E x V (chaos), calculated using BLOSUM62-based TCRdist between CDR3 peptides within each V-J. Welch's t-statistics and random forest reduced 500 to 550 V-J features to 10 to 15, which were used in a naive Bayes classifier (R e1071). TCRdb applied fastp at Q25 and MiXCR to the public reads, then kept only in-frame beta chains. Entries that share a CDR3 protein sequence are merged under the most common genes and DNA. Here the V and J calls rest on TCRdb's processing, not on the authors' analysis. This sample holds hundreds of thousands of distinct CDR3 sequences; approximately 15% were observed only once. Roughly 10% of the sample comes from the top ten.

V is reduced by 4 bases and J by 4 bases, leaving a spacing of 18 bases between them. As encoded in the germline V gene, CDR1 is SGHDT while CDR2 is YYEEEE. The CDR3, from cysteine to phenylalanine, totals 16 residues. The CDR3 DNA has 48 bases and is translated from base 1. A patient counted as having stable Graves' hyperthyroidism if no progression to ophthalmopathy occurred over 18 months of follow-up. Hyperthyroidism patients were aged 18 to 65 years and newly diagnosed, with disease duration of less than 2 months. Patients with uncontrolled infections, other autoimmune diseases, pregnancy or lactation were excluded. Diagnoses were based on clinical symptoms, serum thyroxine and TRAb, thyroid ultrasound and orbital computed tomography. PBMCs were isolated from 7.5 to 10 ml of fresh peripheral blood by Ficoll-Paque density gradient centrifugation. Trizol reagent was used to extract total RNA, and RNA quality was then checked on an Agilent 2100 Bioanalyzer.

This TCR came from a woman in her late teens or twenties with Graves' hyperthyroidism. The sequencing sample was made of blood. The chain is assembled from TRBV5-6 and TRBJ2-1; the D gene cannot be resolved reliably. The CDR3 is CASSELLDRAYNEQFF. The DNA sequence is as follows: TGTGCCAGCAGCGAGCTTCTGGACCGGGCGTACAATGAGCAGTTCTTC.